Each of the 29 T cell receptor beta chains below was sequenced from the same sample in a study of T cell responses to AZD1222 COVID-19 vaccine. Here immunoSEQ multiplex PCR was the method, and the copy in TCRdb shows in-frame clones only, minus some. Altogether some 79,000 clones are present, approximately 85% being singletons, with the ten largest covering 9% to 13%. Sequencing used peripheral blood, obtained 28 days after the second AZD1222 dose. These TCRs come from an adult who received the AZD1222 COVID-19 vaccine.

Concerning this clone itself: Different DNA sequences within this sample yield the same CDR3. This chain uses TRBV3-1 (or the pseudogene TRBV3-2) with TRBJ1-2; D unresolved. Germline CDR1 LGHDT, CDR2 YNNKEL (reference sequence). Deletions cut 1 base from V and 5 bases from J, with 2 bases between. This CDR3 contains 11 residues. The CDR3 bases are TGTGCCAGCAGCCAAGGGTATGGCTACACCTTC. Its translation is CASSQGYGYTF.

This chain uses TRBV7-2 with TRBJ1-5; D gene ambiguous. This CDR3 has 14 residues. Germline lookup yields CDR1 SGHTA and CDR2 FQGNSA. V was pared by 3 bases and J by 5 bases, with 11 bases between. For the CDR3, the DNA is TGTGCCAGCAGCTTTCCGGGAGGCTATCAGCCCCAGCATTTT. Its translation: CASSFPGGYQPQHF.

The chain is built from TRBV28 and TRBJ1-5; 7 nucleotides match TRBD1. After removal of 3 bases from V and 2 bases from J, the junction contained 4 bases not matched to a gene. The CDR3 is 15 amino acids. The germline gives CDR1 MDHEN, CDR2 SYDVKM. The CDR3 loop is CASSFSGGGNQPQHF. CDR3 nucleotides: TGTGCCAGCAGTTTCTCAGGGGGAGGCAATCAGCCCCAGCATTTT.

The rearrangement joins TRBV19 to TRBJ1-5; D is unresolved. There are 13 residues in the CDR3. Trimming pared 8 bases from V and 5 bases from J, leaving 13 bases between. Per germline, CDR1 LNHDA and CDR2 SQIVND (reference sequence). CDR3 sequence: CASLGQTYQPQHF. The CDR3 region has the DNA TGTGCCAGTCTAGGCCAGACCTATCAGCCCCAGCATTTT.

The chain couples TRBV6-1 to TRBJ1-5; D ambiguous. Trimming took off 2 bases at V and 4 bases at J, with 0 bases between the two ends. In germline, CDR1 is MNHNS, CDR2 SASEGT. This CDR3 has 11 amino acids. The CDR3 bases are TGTGCCAGCAGTGAAAATCAGCCCCAGCATTTT. Protein product: CASSENQPQHF.

This chain uses TRBV18 with TRBJ1-6, with 9 bases aligning to TRBD1. CDR3 length equals 15 residues. Trimming took 3 bases from V and 8 from J; bases not matched to a gene: 5. Germline V gene lookup returns CDR1 KGHSH and CDR2 LQKENI. CDR3 DNA sequence: TGTGCCAGCTCACCCCCGGGACAGGGTTATTCACCCCTCCACTTT. Translating it yields CASSPPGQGYSPLHF.

The chain links TRBV5-1 to TRBJ2-2; no clear D gene. In germline, CDR1 is SGHRS, CDR2 YFSETQ. Trimming stripped 4 bases from V and 0 bases from J, with 10 bases between. The CDR3 totals 15 residues. CDR3 nucleotide sequence: TGCGCCAGCAGCCAAGCAACAGCGAACACCGGGGAGCTGTTTTTT. Protein sequence: CASSQATANTGELFF.

V and J are TRBV16 and TRBJ1-2, with D uncertain. Trimming pared 2 bases from V and 2 bases from J, leaving 3 bases between. The CDR3 consists of 12 residues. Germline CDR1 reads KGHSY; CDR2 reads FQNENV. CDR3 in amino acids: CASSQSNYGYTF. CDR3 nucleotides: TGTGCCAGCAGCCAAAGCAACTATGGCTACACCTTC.

V is TRBV11-2 and J is TRBJ1-6; 7 nucleotides match TRBD1. The CDR3 covers 15 residues. The V gene's germline CDR1 is SGHAT and CDR2 FQNNGV. The junction had 7 bases not matched to a gene; V was cut back by 3 bases and J by 8 bases. For the CDR3, the DNA is TGTGCCAGCAGCTTGTGGGGACAGTCTTATTCACCCCTCCACTTT. Amino acids: CASSLWGQSYSPLHF. The variable domain in full, with the rest retrieved from reference TRBV11-2 and TRBJ1-6, is EAGVAQSPRYKIIEKRQSVAFWCNPISGHATLYWYQQILGQGPKLLIQFQNNGVVDDSQLPKDRFSAERLKGVDSTLKIQPAKLEDSAVYLCASSLWGQSYSPLHFGNGTRLTVT.

V usage is TRBV5-8 and J usage is TRBJ1-6, with unresolved D. CDR1 and CDR2 (germline): SGHTS, YDEGEE. The CDR3 covers 17 residues. The V end was cut by 0 bases, the J end by 10 bases, with 20 bases between. Here the CDR3 reads CASSLAPSSTARSPLHF. The DNA for the CDR3 is TGTGCCAGCAGCTTGGCCCCATCTTCGACGGCAAGGTCACCCCTCCACTTT.

This sequence joins TRBV27 and TRBJ1-2; TRBD1 agrees at 7 bases. The germline V gene has CDR1 MNHEY and CDR2 SMNVEV (reference sequence). CDR3 length: 13 residues. J was trimmed by 0 bases and V by 8 bases; bases with no gene match: 3. The CDR3 region has the DNA TGTGCCAGCGGGACAGTAGCTAACTATGGCTACACCTTC. The encoded protein is CASGTVANYGYTF.

The chain couples TRBV29-1 to TRBJ1-2; unclear D gene. V dropped 6 bases and J dropped 2 bases, with 13 bases sitting between them. This CDR3 contains 13 residues. Germline CDR1 is SQVTM and CDR2 is ANQGSEA. This chain's CDR3 is CSVHLTENYGYTF. The CDR3, as DNA: TGCAGCGTGCATCTAACAGAAAACTATGGCTACACCTTC.

This clone was observed a few times. This same CDR3 is encoded by further DNA sequences in the sample. This sequence joins TRBV5-1 and TRBJ1-5; no firm D call. Germline V gene sequence: CDR1 SGHRS, CDR2 YFSETQ. CDR3 length: 13 amino acids. V dropped 2 bases and J dropped 4 bases, with 7 bases sitting between them. The chain's CDR3 is CASSLGANQPQHF. The CDR3 region has the DNA TGCGCCAGCAGCTTAGGAGCAAATCAGCCCCAGCATTTT.

The chain employs TRBV30 and TRBJ2-2; D unresolved. The CDR3 is 11 residues long. Germline V gene lookup returns CDR1 GTSNPN and CDR2 SVGIG (reference sequence). Trimming removed 3 bases from V and 6 bases from J, with 5 bases in between. CDR3 bases: TGTGCCTGGAGAAGGGCCGGGGAGCTGTTTTTT. Translating it yields CAWRRAGELFF.

This chain links TRBV7-2 with TRBJ1-2; the match to TRBD1 covers 8 bases. The CDR3 is 17 residues long. Germline values: CDR1 SGHTA, CDR2 FQGNSA. The V and J ends lost 5 bases and 3 bases, in that order; junction bases with no gene match: 14. This CDR3 reads CASSPRTGRGDYYGYTF. The CDR3 bases are TGTGCCAGCAGCCCACGGACAGGGCGAGGGGATTACTATGGCTACACCTTC.

The V gene is TRBV6-5, the J gene TRBJ1-5; D gene ambiguous. This CDR3 is built from 11 residues. From germline, CDR1 is MNHEY and CDR2 SVGAGI. The V gene lost 8 bases and the J gene lost 6 bases, with 8 bases spanning the gap. This chain's CDR3 is CASGTLQPQHF. CDR3 nucleotides: TGTGCCAGCGGCACGCTTCAGCCCCAGCATTTT.

This sequence joins TRBV27 and TRBJ2-3; D uncertain. The CDR3 loop spans 14 amino acids. Germline V lookup: CDR1 MNHEY, CDR2 SMNVEV (reference sequence). V lost 4 bases and J 3 bases, leaving 11 bases between the germline ends. The CDR3 region is CASSYVGITDTQYF. The CDR3, as DNA: TGTGCCAGCAGTTACGTTGGGATTACAGATACGCAGTATTTT.

This chain uses TRBV6-2 or TRBV6-3 with TRBJ2-5; TRBD2 agrees at 10 bases. The CDR3 sequence is 16 residues long. The V gene's germline CDR1 is MNHEY and CDR2 SVGEGT. With V trimmed by 4 bases and J by 1 base, 6 bases remained unmatched. The DNA of the CDR3 is TGTGCCAGCAGTTCCGACAGACTAGCGGGCCAAGAGACCCAGTACTTC. Its protein is CASSSDRLAGQETQYF.

This clone occurred a few times. The chain joins TRBV7-2 to TRBJ2-2, with D possibly being TRBD1 (6 bases). CDR1 SGHTA and CDR2 FQGNSA come from the germline V gene. CDR3 length equals 15 residues. V dropped 5 bases and J dropped 1 base, with 11 bases sitting between them. The CDR3 DNA is TGTGCCAGCAGCCAGGGGACCGGGAACACCGGGGAGCTGTTTTTT. Its translation: CASSQGTGNTGELFF.

J is TRBJ2-1 and V is TRBV28; the D is unclear. The CDR3 loop spans 15 amino acids. Trimming cost V 5 bases and J 5 bases, with 16 bases left between them. Germline CDR1 is MDHEN and CDR2 is SYDVKM. CDR3 DNA sequence: TGTGCCAGCAGTCCTCGTCTACTTCTGGACAATGAGCAGTTCTTC. Translated: CASSPRLLLDNEQFF.

The chain employs TRBV9 and TRBJ1-1; D may be TRBD1 (6 bases). Trimming shortened V by 0 bases and J by 4 bases, and 13 bases separated the two germline ends. Germline CDR1 and CDR2: SGDLS and YYNGEE. The CDR3 spans 15 residues. CDR3 sequence (DNA): TGTGCCAGCAGCGTAGTATCCAGGGGAGGCACTGAAGCTTTCTTT. The encoded protein is CASSVVSRGGTEAFF.

This chain joins TRBV28 and TRBJ1-1; TRBD1 matches at 8 bases. Germline values: CDR1 MDHEN, CDR2 SYDVKM. The CDR3 is made up of 13 amino acids. Trimming at V came to 4 bases and at J to 8 bases, leaving 6 bases not matched to a gene. CDR3 amino acids: CASSSRGRGEAFF. CDR3 DNA sequence: TGTGCCAGCAGTTCCAGGGGGCGCGGGGAAGCTTTCTTT.

The chain links TRBV6-6 to TRBJ2-7; D not resolved. The germline V gene has CDR1 MNHNY and CDR2 SVGAGI (reference sequence). CDR3 length equals 15 residues. Trimming removed 5 bases from V and 4 bases from J, with 18 bases in between. The CDR3, as DNA: TGTGCCAGCAGTCGAGACCAGAGACCCCTTTACGAGCAGTACTTC. Protein sequence: CASSRDQRPLYEQYF.

The V and J genes are TRBV27 and TRBJ1-3; D unclear. The CDR3 has 15 amino acids. With 6 bases removed from V and 3 bases from J, the gap between germline ends came to 15 bases. CDR1 and CDR2 (germline): MNHEY, SMNVEV (reference sequence). CDR3 residues: CASSQLSVGGNTIYF. CDR3 DNA: TGTGCCAGCAGCCAGCTTTCCGTCGGTGGAAACACCATATATTTT.

CDR3 protein: CASSPRTGDFSNQPQHF. The CDR3 DNA reads as TGTGCCAGCAGCCCTCGGACAGGGGACTTTAGCAATCAGCCCCAGCATTTT. The J gene is TRBJ1-5, the V gene TRBV6-2 or TRBV6-3; 9 bases fit TRBD1. V lost 6 bases, J lost 0 bases, and 9 bases stayed unmatched. From germline, CDR1 is MNHEY and CDR2 SVGEGT. This CDR3 has 17 amino acids.

In nucleotides, the CDR3 is TGTGCCAGCAGCAAAGACAGGGGAAGAGAGGGCTACACCTTC. It codes for CASSKDRGREGYTF. This rearrangement joins TRBV9 to TRBJ1-2; 8 bases are shared with TRBD1. The CDR3 has 14 residues. The germline gives CDR1 SGDLS, CDR2 YYNGEE. With 4 bases clipped from V and 8 bases from J, the junction kept 10 bases outside the gene matches.

This clone was observed a handful of times. The sample has other DNA sequences that encode this CDR3 too. This sequence joins TRBV27 and TRBJ1-5; D gene unclear. The germline V gene has CDR1 MNHEY and CDR2 SMNVEV (reference sequence). The CDR3 is made up of 13 amino acids. Trimming removed 2 bases from V and 4 bases from J, with 6 bases in between. The CDR3 protein is CASSLRPNQPQHF. CDR3 DNA sequence: TGTGCCAGCAGTTTAAGGCCAAATCAGCCCCAGCATTTT.

V and J are TRBV4-2 and TRBJ1-3; the D gene is possibly TRBD1 (5 bases). V was cut by 0 bases and J by 3 bases, with 15 bases left in between. The CDR3 spans 17 residues. The germline V gene has CDR1 LGHNA and CDR2 YNFKEQ. In DNA form, the CDR3 reads TGTGCCAGCAGCCAAGATTCCCGGGGCTTCGGTGGAAACACCATATATTTT. This encodes CASSQDSRGFGGNTIYF.

J is TRBJ1-2 and V is TRBV5-1; D remains ambiguous. The CDR3 spans 15 residues. Germline V CDR1 and CDR2: SGHRS, YFSETQ. Trimming shortened V by 0 bases and J by 0 bases, and 9 bases separated the two germline ends. The CDR3 loop reads CASSLELGANYGYTF. For the CDR3, the DNA is TGCGCCAGCAGCTTGGAGCTGGGAGCTAACTATGGCTACACCTTC.